A selection of T cell receptor beta chains follows, all from one sample in a study of metastatic and nonmetastatic thyroid tumors. TCRdb re-called the PCR reads via MiXCR. The table has about 15,000 clones, 29% seen once. Sequencing was done on a sample of tumor tissue. These receptors all stem from a male donor with papillary thyroid cancer or a benign thyroid nodule (not recorded which). Some clones in this sample may be carry-over from other donors' samples. Each CDR3 is given with its conserved first and last residue. The D gene is left open where the match is weak. Where a row states a size, it is once, few, many or the class of an expanded clone; other rows omit it.

cdr3_length clone_size j_call v_call d_call cdr3_aa cdr3_nt
16 many TRBJ2-1 TRBV20-1 TRBD2 CSARSSHSGSGNEQFF TGCAGTGCTAGATCCTCCCACAGCGGGAGCGGGAATGAGCAGTTCTTC
17 NA TRBJ2-7 TRBV20-1 NA CSARDLGRPGLYYEQYF TGCAGTGCTAGAGATCTTGGGAGGCCCGGCCTCTACTACGAGCAGTACTTC
14 NA TRBJ2-7 TRBV18 TRBD1 CASSYGTGSYEQYF TGTGCCAGTTCATATGGGACAGGTTCCTACGAGCAGTACTTC
16 few TRBJ1-2 TRBV15 NA CVTSRDRGTWGLGYTF TGTGTCACCAGCAGAGATAGGGGGACATGGGGTCTTGGCTACACCTTC
15 NA TRBJ2-1 TRBV30 NA CAWSVSRTHYNEQFF TGTGCTTGGAGTGTATCCAGGACCCACTACAATGAGCAGTTCTTC
13 medium-sized TRBJ1-6 TRBV4-2 NA CASSSEVGSPLHF TGTGCCAGCAGTTCCGAGGTGGGATCACCCCTCCACTTT
14 large TRBJ2-2 TRBV11-2 NA CASSYGGNTGELFF TGTGCCAGCAGCTACGGGGGGAACACCGGGGAGCTGTTTTTT
15 medium-sized TRBJ1-5 TRBV6-1 NA CASSEVLQMNQPQHF TGTGCCAGCAGTGAAGTCTTACAGATGAATCAGCCCCAGCATTTT
14 NA TRBJ2-7 TRBV6-5 TRBD2 CASSNRDYPYEQYF TGTGCCAGCAGTAACCGGGACTACCCCTACGAGCAGTACTTC
15 NA TRBJ1-2 TRBV4-2 TRBD1 CASSARTGESYGYTF TGTGCCAGCAGCGCCCGTACAGGGGAGAGCTATGGCTACACCTTC
16 NA TRBJ1-2 TRBV20-1 NA CSARDSSEGAPYGYTF TGCAGTGCTAGAGATTCCAGCGAGGGTGCCCCGTATGGCTACACCTTC
14 NA TRBJ2-7 TRBV28 TRBD1 CASIHRQGAREQYF TGTGCCAGCATCCACAGACAGGGGGCACGCGAGCAGTACTTC
16 few TRBJ1-5 TRBV6-1 NA CASSLGIGVANQPQHF TGTGCCAGCAGTTTGGGTATCGGGGTAGCTAATCAGCCCCAGCATTTT
17 NA TRBJ2-7 TRBV11-2 TRBD2 CASSLERTSGETYEQYF TGTGCCAGCAGCTTAGAAAGGACTAGCGGGGAAACATACGAGCAGTACTTC
11 few TRBJ2-7 TRBV7-2 NA CARSLGEDQYF TGTGCCAGAAGCCTAGGAGAGGATCAGTACTTC
13 few TRBJ2-7 TRBV27 NA CASSLQQGYEQYF TGTGCCAGCAGTTTACAACAGGGCTACGAGCAGTACTTC
17 NA TRBJ2-2 TRBV6-1 TRBD2 CASGPFLAGISIGELFF TGTGCCAGCGGACCATTTCTAGCGGGGATATCTATCGGGGAGCTGTTTTTT
15 NA TRBJ2-1 TRBV12-3/TRBV12-4 NA CASSLDRGQGNEQFF TGTGCCAGCAGTTTAGACCGGGGGCAGGGCAATGAGCAGTTCTTC
11 few TRBJ1-1 TRBV30 NA CAWRERLEAFF TGTGCCTGGAGAGAGAGGCTTGAAGCTTTCTTT
14 few TRBJ1-1 TRBV28 NA CASSLPGMGAEAFF TGTGCCAGCAGTTTACCAGGGATGGGCGCTGAAGCTTTCTTT
13 many TRBJ2-1 TRBV2 TRBD2 CAISGLADNEQFF TGTGCCATCTCGGGACTAGCGGACAATGAGCAGTTCTTC
14 many TRBJ1-1 TRBV7-9 NA CASSLVPGVAEAFF TGTGCCAGCAGCTTAGTGCCCGGGGTCGCGGAAGCTTTCTTT
15 few TRBJ2-7 TRBV9 TRBD1 CASSVEGTDSYEQYF TGTGCCAGCAGCGTAGAAGGGACAGACTCCTACGAGCAGTACTTC
13 many TRBJ1-1 TRBV7-6 NA CASSLGQNTEAFF TGTGCCAGCAGCTTAGGACAAAACACTGAAGCTTTCTTT
13 NA TRBJ2-7 TRBV10-3 TRBD2 CAITSGTLSEQYF TGTGCCATCACTAGCGGGACCCTTAGCGAGCAGTACTTC
17 few TRBJ1-3 TRBV27 NA CASSLLEPLGSGNTIYF TGTGCCAGCAGTTTACTTGAGCCCTTGGGCTCTGGAAACACCATATATTTT
16 NA TRBJ2-7 TRBV7-3 TRBD1 CASSLIGDRGSYEQYF TGTGCCAGCAGCTTAATCGGGGACAGGGGCTCCTACGAGCAGTACTTC
15 once TRBJ1-6 TRBV3-1 NA CASSQGGIGYSPLHF TGTGCCAGCAGCCAAGGGGGGATAGGTTATTCACCCCTCCACTTT
14 NA TRBJ1-6 TRBV2 TRBD1 CASRVTGSNSPLHF TGTGCCAGCAGGGTGACAGGGTCTAATTCACCCCTCCACTTT
13 many TRBJ1-1 TRBV12-5 NA CASVLDAGSEAFF TGTGCTAGTGTTTTGGATGCAGGGTCTGAAGCTTTCTTT
14 few TRBJ2-7 TRBV6-2/TRBV6-3 NA CASRGTLGLGEQYF TGTGCCAGCAGGGGGACCTTGGGGCTGGGGGAGCAGTACTTC
17 NA TRBJ2-7 TRBV30 TRBD2 CAWSDPFGGASSYEQYF TGTGCCTGGAGTGACCCCTTCGGGGGGGCAAGCTCCTACGAGCAGTACTTC
17 medium-sized TRBJ1-2 TRBV28 NA CASTEVGERGLSGGYTF TGTGCCAGCACCGAAGTTGGGGAAAGGGGATTATCGGGAGGCTACACCTTC
14 NA TRBJ2-2 TRBV7-6 NA CAISISENTGELFF TGTGCCATCAGCATTAGCGAAAACACCGGGGAGCTGTTTTTT
16 many TRBJ2-1 TRBV19 TRBD2 CATKTSGRISYNEQFF TGTGCCACCAAGACTAGCGGGAGGATCTCCTACAATGAGCAGTTCTTC
11 medium-sized TRBJ1-2 TRBV28 NA CATWAYYGYTF TGTGCCACCTGGGCCTACTATGGCTACACCTTC
18 NA TRBJ2-6 TRBV6-2/TRBV6-3 NA CAISYRDLPVSGANVLTF TGTGCCATCAGTTACCGGGACCTCCCGGTCTCTGGGGCCAACGTCCTGACTTTC
11 many TRBJ2-3 TRBV20-1 NA CSPRTGSGQYF TGCAGTCCCCGGACCGGGTCCGGGCAGTATTTT
20 NA TRBJ2-2 TRBV20-1 TRBD2 CSASGPPKVAGGIGSGELFF TGCAGTGCTAGTGGTCCCCCCAAGGTAGCGGGAGGGATTGGTTCCGGGGAGCTGTTTTTT
13 few TRBJ1-2 TRBV27 NA CASSAEGNYGYTF TGTGCCAGCAGCGCGGAGGGAAACTATGGCTACACCTTC
15 NA TRBJ1-5 TRBV6-5 NA CASSYGQGTGQPQHF TGTGCCAGCAGTTACGGGCAGGGTACGGGACAGCCCCAGCATTTT
17 medium-sized TRBJ1-5 TRBV20-1 NA CSARDGPGEGGNQPQHF TGCAGTGCTAGAGATGGTCCAGGGGAGGGAGGCAATCAGCCCCAGCATTTT
15 many TRBJ2-6 TRBV5-4 NA CASEGTGSGANVLTF TGTGCCAGCGAGGGTACGGGCTCTGGGGCCAACGTCCTGACTTTC
15 few TRBJ2-7 TRBV6-1 NA CASSDPNRGNYEQYF TGTGCCAGCAGTGACCCGAATCGGGGGAACTACGAGCAGTACTTC
15 NA TRBJ2-7 TRBV20-1 TRBD1 CSAPDTRTGGYEQYF TGCAGTGCCCCCGACACGAGGACAGGGGGTTACGAGCAGTACTTC
13 few TRBJ1-2 TRBV12-3/TRBV12-4 NA CASSFLSLVGYTF TGTGCCAGCAGTTTTCTCAGCCTGGTTGGCTACACCTTC
13 few TRBJ1-2 TRBV6-1 NA CASIDWGNYGYTF TGTGCCAGCATAGACTGGGGGAACTATGGCTACACCTTC
14 few TRBJ1-6 TRBV12-3/TRBV12-4 TRBD1 CASSSGQGSSPLHF TGTGCCAGCAGTTCCGGACAGGGCAGTTCACCCCTCCACTTT
17 few TRBJ2-5 TRBV12-3/TRBV12-4 NA CASSLDLAGGWGDTQYF TGTGCCAGCAGTTTAGACCTAGCCGGAGGGTGGGGAGATACCCAGTACTTC
15 NA TRBJ2-2 TRBV5-1 NA CASSLYGQDTGELFF TGCGCCAGCAGCTTGTATGGTCAGGACACCGGGGAGCTGTTTTTT
15 medium-sized TRBJ1-2 TRBV6-1 NA CASSPLNTGTGGYTF TGTGCCAGCAGTCCACTCAATACAGGGACCGGCGGCTACACCTTC
15 NA TRBJ2-7 TRBV11-2 NA CASSPGWRESGEQYF TGTGCCAGCAGCCCCGGATGGCGGGAATCCGGCGAGCAGTACTTC